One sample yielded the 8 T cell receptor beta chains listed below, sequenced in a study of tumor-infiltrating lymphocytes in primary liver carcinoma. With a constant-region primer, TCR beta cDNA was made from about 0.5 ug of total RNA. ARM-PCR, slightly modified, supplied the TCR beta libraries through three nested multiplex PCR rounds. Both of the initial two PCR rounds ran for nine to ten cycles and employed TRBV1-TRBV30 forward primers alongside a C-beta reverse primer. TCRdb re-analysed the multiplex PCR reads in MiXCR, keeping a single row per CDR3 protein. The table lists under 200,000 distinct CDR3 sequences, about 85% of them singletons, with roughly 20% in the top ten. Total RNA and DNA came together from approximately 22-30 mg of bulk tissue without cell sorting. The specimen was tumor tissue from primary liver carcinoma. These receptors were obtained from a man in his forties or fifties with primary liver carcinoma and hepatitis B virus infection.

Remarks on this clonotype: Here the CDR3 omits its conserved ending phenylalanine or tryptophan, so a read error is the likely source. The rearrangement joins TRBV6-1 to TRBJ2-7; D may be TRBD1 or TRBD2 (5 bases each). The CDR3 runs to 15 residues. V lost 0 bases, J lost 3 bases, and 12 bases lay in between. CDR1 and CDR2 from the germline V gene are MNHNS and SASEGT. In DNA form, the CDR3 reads TGTGCCAGCAGTGAAGCGTCGGGACCAGGCTACGAGCAGTACATC. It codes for CASSEASGPGYEQYI.

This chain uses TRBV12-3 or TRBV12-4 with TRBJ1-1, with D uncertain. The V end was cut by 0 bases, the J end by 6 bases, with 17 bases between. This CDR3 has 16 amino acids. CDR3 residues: CASSLAPSGLDAEAFF. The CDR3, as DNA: TGTGCCAGCAGTTTAGCACCGTCCGGGCTCGACGCTGAAGCTTTCTTT.

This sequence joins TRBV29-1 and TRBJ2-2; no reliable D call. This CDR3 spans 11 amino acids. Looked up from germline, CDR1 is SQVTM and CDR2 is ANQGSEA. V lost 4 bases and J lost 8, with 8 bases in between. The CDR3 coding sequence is TGCAGCGTTGCTGACAAAGGGGAGCTGTTTTTT. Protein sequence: CSVADKGELFF.

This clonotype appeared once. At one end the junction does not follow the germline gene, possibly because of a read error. CDR3 residues: CTSTLKGGQYEQYF. DNA for the CDR3: TGTACCAGCACTCTCAAAGGGGGGCAATACGAGCAGTACTTC. The chain carries TRBV28 and TRBJ2-7, with D possibly being TRBD1 or TRBD2 (6 bases each). Germline loops: CDR1 MDHEN, CDR2 SYDVKM. The CDR3 extends over 14 amino acids.

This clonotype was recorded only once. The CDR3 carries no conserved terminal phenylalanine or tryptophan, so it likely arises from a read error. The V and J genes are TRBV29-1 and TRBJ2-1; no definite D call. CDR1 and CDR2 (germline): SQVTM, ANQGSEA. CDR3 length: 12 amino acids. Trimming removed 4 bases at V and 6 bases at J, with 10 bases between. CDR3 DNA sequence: TGCAGCGTTGTTTGGGCTGCCAATGAGCAGTTCCTC. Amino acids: CSVVWAANEQFL.

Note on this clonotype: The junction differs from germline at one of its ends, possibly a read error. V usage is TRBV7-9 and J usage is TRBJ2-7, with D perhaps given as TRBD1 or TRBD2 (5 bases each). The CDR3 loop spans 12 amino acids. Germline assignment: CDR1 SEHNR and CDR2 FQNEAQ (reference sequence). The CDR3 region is CASSQGESEQYF. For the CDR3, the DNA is TGTGCCAGCAGCCAGGGAGAGAGCGAGCAGTACTTT.

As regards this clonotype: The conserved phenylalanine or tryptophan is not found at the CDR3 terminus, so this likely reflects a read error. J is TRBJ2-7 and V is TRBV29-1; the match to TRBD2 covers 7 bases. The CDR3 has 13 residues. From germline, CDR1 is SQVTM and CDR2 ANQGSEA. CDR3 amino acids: CRAREAFQGEQYY. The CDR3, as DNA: TGCAGGGCCCGGGAGGCGTTTCAGGGCGAGCAGTACTAT.

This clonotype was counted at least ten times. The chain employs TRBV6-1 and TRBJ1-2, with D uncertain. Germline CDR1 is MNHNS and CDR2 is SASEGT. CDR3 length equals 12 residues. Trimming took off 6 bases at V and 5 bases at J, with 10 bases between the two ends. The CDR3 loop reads CASSGSDYGYTF. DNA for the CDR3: TGTGCCAGCAGCGGCAGCGATTATGGCTACACCTTC.